Listed here are 13 T cell receptor beta chains from one sample, sequenced in a study of OX40 agonist ivuxolimab in advanced cancers. The protocol was immunoSEQ multiplex PCR, while the TCRdb copy is restricted to in-frame clones and leaves out a portion. Among tens of thousands of clones listed, around 90% were seen once. Sequences were derived from CD4+ or CD8+ T cells sorted from blood, sampled in a trial of the OX40 agonist ivuxolimab. These receptors were obtained from an adult with an advanced solid tumor such as melanoma, head and neck, liver or kidney cancer.

The chain recombines TRBV19 with TRBJ2-2; 8 positions match TRBD2. The junction had 4 bases not matched to a gene; V was cut back by 0 bases and J by 4 bases. Germline lookup yields CDR1 LNHDA and CDR2 SQIVND (reference sequence). The CDR3 totals 16 residues. CDR3 DNA sequence: TGTGCCAGTAGTATAGATCCAGCGGGAGTCACCGGGGAGCTGTTTTTT. Translating gives CASSIDPAGVTGELFF.

This sequence joins TRBV2 and TRBJ1-5; D not resolved. Germline V gene data show CDR1 as SNHLY and CDR2 as FYNNEI. The V end lost 2 bases, the J end lost 2 bases, and 7 bases lay between the germline ends. The CDR3 spans 14 residues. The CDR3 loop reads CASSERLRNQPQHF. CDR3 coding DNA: TGTGCCAGCAGTGAACGGTTACGCAATCAGCCCCAGCATTTT.

V and J are TRBV27 and TRBJ2-7, with TRBD2 as a possible D gene (6 bases). Germline V gene sequence: CDR1 MNHEY, CDR2 SMNVEV (reference sequence). V was shortened by 5 bases and J by 7 bases, with 9 bases between the two germline ends. The CDR3 is 11 amino acids. The DNA of the CDR3 is TGTGCCAGCAGTCGGGGGAGGGAGCAGTACTTC. It codes for CASSRGREQYF.

The chain links TRBV7-3 to TRBJ1-2; D ambiguous. This CDR3 region has 11 residues. V was trimmed by 7 bases and J by 8 bases, leaving 11 bases between them. In germline, CDR1 is SGHTA, CDR2 FQGTGA. Here the CDR3 DNA reads TGTGCCAGCACTCGGGTCTTGGGCTACACCTTC. It translates to CASTRVLGYTF.

V and J are TRBV2 and TRBJ2-2; 9 nucleotides line up with TRBD2. CDR1 is SNHLY, CDR2 FYNNEI, per germline. V shed 10 bases, J shed 7 bases, and the junction held 13 bases outside the gene matches. The CDR3 length is 15 residues. CDR3 sequence: CATKGVAGVIGELFF. The DNA of the CDR3 is TGTGCCACCAAAGGGGTAGCGGGAGTGATCGGGGAGCTGTTTTTT.

This clone was picked up one time. The V call is TRBV28, the J call TRBJ2-7, with D maybe TRBD2 (7 bases). V was clipped by 5 bases and J by 3 bases, with 11 bases between them. The CDR3 runs 13 residues. From germline, CDR1 is MDHEN and CDR2 SYDVKM. The DNA of the CDR3 is TGTGCCAGCAGTCCCGGGGGGCTCTACGAGCAGTACTTC. This encodes CASSPGGLYEQYF.

The chain links TRBV28 to TRBJ2-7; D ambiguous. The CDR3 has 12 residues. Per the germline V gene, CDR1 is MDHEN and CDR2 is SYDVKM. V gave up 6 bases and J gave up 4 bases, with 10 bases separating them. CDR3 loop: CASSTPNYEQYF. CDR3 coding DNA: TGTGCCAGCAGCACGCCTAATTACGAGCAGTACTTC.

The rearrangement uses TRBV9 and TRBJ1-4; no clear D. V lost 4 bases, J lost 8 bases, and 12 bases lay in between. From germline, CDR1 is SGDLS and CDR2 YYNGEE. The CDR3 is 13 residues long. CDR3 DNA: TGTGCCAGCAGCCTCAGTCCAAGGGAAAAACTGTTTTTT. Translation: CASSLSPREKLFF.

This chain links TRBV28 with TRBJ2-4; the match to TRBD1 covers 10 bases. The CDR3 extends over 16 amino acids. Germline trimming cut 6 bases from V and 1 base from J; bases unmatched to any gene: 6. Germline CDR1 reads MDHEN; CDR2 reads SYDVKM. The CDR3 protein is CASSVGQGLAKNIQYF. The CDR3 bases are TGTGCCAGCAGCGTGGGACAGGGGCTCGCCAAAAACATTCAGTACTTC.

The chain carries TRBV5-1 and TRBJ1-3; 7 bases fit TRBD1. V was pared by 7 bases and J by 0 bases, with 10 bases of the junction left unmatched. There are 16 residues in the CDR3. CDR1 is SGHRS and CDR2 is YFSETQ in the germline V gene. The CDR3 spells CASYETGALSGNTIYF. As DNA, the CDR3 is TGCGCCAGCTACGAAACAGGGGCCCTCTCTGGAAACACCATATATTTT.

V usage is TRBV7-9 and J usage is TRBJ2-2, with D hard to call. Germline CDR1 reads SEHNR; CDR2 reads FQNEAQ (reference sequence). CDR3 length: 16 residues. V lost 5 bases and J lost 1, with 14 bases in between. As DNA, the CDR3 is TGTGCCAGCAGCCCCCCTAATACTGTGAACACCGGGGAGCTGTTTTTT. Protein: CASSPPNTVNTGELFF.

This chain connects TRBV9 to TRBJ2-7; D not certain. CDR3 length: 16 residues. With 3 bases removed from V and 2 bases from J, the gap between germline ends came to 18 bases. In germline, CDR1 is SGDLS, CDR2 YYNGEE. CDR3 region: CASSAQEFAGTYEQYF. CDR3 nucleotides: TGTGCCAGCAGCGCTCAAGAATTCGCTGGGACCTACGAGCAGTACTTC.

With respect to this clone: At one end the junction does not follow the germline gene, possibly because of a read error. CDR3 region: CAGSLGLAGALAKNIQYF. The CDR3 DNA sequence: TGCGCCGGCAGCTTGGGACTAGCGGGAGCCTTAGCCAAAAACATTCAGTACTTC. J is TRBJ2-4 and V is TRBV5-1; 14 bases match TRBD2. CDR3 length: 18 amino acids. Germline loops: CDR1 SGHRS, CDR2 YFSETQ.